This T cell receptor beta chain was profiled in a study of cytomegalovirus exposure and HLA in healthy donors. General study points: The availability of immune exposure information extended only to CMV serostatus.

Per germline, CDR1 MNHNS and CDR2 SASEGT. With 2 bases removed from V and 11 bases from J, the gap between germline ends came to 18 bases. The CDR3 runs 14 residues. On this clone itself: The antigen is undetermined.

Primers: 60 Vbeta forward and 13 Jbeta reverse. Clones were read by immunoSEQ multiplex PCR, and TCRdb kept only the in-frame ones, dropping some. The sample totals some 200,000 clones. The receptor was derived from a young woman in good health and CMV-seropositive. The chain joins TRBV6-1 to TRBJ1-1; D possibly corresponds to TRBD1 (5 bases). Material: PBMCs. CDR3 loop: CASSEHRPGLGAFF. In DNA, the CDR3 is TGTGCCAGCAGTGAACATAGGCCGGGACTTGGGGCTTTCTTT.